The entry below describes one T cell receptor beta chain. Its antigen remains unknown. Profiled with immunoSEQ multiplex PCR; TCRdb holds only in-frame clones, not every one. The table has tens of thousands of clones, about 90% seen once; the top ten hold 4.1%. V shed 0 bases and J 9 bases; nucleotides not matched to a gene: 11. The germline CDR1 and CDR2 sequences are MGHRA and YSYEKL. The CDR3 runs to 16 residues. The sample comes from a study of OX40 agonist ivuxolimab in advanced cancers. About the study: Dose-escalation patients suffered from hepatocellular carcinoma, melanoma, renal cell or head and neck cancer. Study results and caveats: More expanded clones were seen, on average, in CD8+ T cells than in CD4+. By week 6 at 0.1 to 3.0 mg/kg, blood CD4+ and CD8+ T cells had expanded clonally.

Sequenced here: CD4+ or CD8+ T cells sorted from blood, sampled in a trial of the OX40 agonist ivuxolimab. The clonotype was recovered from an adult with an advanced solid tumor such as melanoma, head and neck, liver or kidney cancer. The chain carries TRBV4-1 and TRBJ2-1; 7 bases fit TRBD2. The DNA of the CDR3 is TGCGCCAGCAGCCAAGAAGACGGGGCGGGAGTGGGTGAGCAGTTCTTC. It translates to CASSQEDGAGVGEQFF.